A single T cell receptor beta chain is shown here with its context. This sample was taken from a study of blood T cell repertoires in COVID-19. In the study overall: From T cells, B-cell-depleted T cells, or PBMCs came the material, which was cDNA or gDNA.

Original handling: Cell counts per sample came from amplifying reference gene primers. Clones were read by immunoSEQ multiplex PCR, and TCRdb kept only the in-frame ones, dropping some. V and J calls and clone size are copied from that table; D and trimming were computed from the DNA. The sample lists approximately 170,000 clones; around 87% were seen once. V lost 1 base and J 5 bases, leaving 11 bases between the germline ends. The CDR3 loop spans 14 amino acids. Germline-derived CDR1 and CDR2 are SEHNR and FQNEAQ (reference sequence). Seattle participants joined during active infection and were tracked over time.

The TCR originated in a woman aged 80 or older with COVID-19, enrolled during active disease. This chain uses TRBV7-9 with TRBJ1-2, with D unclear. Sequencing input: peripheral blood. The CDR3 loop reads CASSLDTTTYGYTF. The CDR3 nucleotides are TGTGCCAGCAGCTTAGACACAACAACATATGGCTACACCTTC.